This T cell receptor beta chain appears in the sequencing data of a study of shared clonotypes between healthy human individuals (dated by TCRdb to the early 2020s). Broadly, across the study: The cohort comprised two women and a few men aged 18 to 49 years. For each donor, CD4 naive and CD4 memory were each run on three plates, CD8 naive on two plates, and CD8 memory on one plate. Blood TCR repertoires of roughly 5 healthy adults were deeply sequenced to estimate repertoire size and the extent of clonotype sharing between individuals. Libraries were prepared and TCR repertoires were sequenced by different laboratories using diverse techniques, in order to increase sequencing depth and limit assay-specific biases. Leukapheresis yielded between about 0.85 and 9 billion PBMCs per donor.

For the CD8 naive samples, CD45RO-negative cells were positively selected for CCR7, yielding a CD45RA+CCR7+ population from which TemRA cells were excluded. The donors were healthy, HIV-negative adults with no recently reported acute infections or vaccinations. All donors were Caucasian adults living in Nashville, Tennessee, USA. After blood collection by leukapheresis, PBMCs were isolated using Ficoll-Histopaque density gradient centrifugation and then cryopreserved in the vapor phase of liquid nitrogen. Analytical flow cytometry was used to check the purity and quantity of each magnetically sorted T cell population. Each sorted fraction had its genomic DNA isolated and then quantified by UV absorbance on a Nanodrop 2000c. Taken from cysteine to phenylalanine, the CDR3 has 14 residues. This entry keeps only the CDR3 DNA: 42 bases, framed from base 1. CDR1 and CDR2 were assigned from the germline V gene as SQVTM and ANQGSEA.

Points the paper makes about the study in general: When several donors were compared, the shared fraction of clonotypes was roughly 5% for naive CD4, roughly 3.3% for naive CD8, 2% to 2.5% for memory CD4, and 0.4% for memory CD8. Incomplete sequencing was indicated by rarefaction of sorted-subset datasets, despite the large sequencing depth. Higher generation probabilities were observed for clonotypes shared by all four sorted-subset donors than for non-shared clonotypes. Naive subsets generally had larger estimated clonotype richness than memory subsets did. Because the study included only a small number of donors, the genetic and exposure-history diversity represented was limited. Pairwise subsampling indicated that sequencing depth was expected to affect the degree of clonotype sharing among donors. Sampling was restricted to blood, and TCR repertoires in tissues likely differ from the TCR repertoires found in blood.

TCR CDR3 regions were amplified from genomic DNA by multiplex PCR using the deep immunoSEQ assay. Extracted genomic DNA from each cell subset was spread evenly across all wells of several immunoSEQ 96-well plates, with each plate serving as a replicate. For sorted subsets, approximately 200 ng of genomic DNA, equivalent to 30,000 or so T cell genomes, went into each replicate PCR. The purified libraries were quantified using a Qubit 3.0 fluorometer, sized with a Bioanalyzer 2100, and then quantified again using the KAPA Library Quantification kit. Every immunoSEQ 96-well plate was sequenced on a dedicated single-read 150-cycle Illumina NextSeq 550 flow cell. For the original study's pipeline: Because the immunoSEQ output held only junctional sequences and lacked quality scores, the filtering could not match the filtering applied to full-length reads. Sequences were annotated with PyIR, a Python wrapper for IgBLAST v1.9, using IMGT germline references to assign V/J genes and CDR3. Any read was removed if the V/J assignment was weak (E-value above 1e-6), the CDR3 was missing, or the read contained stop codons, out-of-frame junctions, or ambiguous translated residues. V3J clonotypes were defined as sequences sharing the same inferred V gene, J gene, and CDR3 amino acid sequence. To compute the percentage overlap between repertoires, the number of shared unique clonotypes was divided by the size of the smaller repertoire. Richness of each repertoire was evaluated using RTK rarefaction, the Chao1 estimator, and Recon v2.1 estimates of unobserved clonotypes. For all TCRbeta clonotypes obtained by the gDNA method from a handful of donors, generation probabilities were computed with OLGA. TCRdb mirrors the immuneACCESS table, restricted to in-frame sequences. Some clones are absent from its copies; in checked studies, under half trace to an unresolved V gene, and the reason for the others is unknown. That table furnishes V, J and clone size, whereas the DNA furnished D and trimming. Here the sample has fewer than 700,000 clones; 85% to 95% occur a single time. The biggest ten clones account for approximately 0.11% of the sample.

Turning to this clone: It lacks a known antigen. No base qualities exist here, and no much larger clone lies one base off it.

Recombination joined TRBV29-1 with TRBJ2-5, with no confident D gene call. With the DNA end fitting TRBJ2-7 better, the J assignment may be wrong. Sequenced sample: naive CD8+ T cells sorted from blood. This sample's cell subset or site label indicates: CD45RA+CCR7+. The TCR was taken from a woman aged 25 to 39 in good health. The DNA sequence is TGCAGCGTTGAAGATGGGTTGGGTCACCACGAGCAGTACTTC. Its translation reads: CSVEDGLGHHEQYF.